The 26 T cell receptor beta chains listed next were all sequenced from one sample in a study of T cells in women clearing cervical HPV infection. Profiling relied on immunoSEQ multiplex PCR, and the TCRdb table lists in-frame clones only, not all of them. The sample table includes tens of thousands of clones. Sequenced material: blood buffy coat. All receptors come from a woman aged 18-69 years with a cervical HPV16 infection that either progressed to CIN3+ or cleared (not recorded which).

A note on this clone: The read falls 3 residues short of the CDR3 end, and the missing part is taken from the germline J gene. V usage is TRBV7-6 and J usage is TRBJ1-2; 8 bases are shared with TRBD1. There are 15 residues in the CDR3. Germline CDR1 and CDR2: SGHVS and FNYEAQ. The DNA read from the CDR3 is TGTGCCAGCAGCTTTGGACAGGGCCAAATGAATGAC. Its protein product is CASSFGQGQMND. The whole CDR3 sequence reads CASSFGQGQMNDYTF.

For this clone: The DNA ends 3 residues before the CDR3 does, and the rest of the CDR3 is filled in from the germline J gene. The chain links TRBV7-2 to TRBJ2-3; 7 positions match TRBD2. This CDR3 comprises 14 residues. V was pared by 1 base and J by 5 bases, with 3 bases of the junction left unmatched. CDR1 SGHTA and CDR2 FQGNSA come from the germline V gene. The CDR3 here is CASSLGAGEDTQYF. Incomplete CDR3 DNA: TGTGCCAGCAGCTTAGGGGCGGGAGAAGATACG.

Turning to this clone: The CDR3 end falls 3 residues outside the read, so it is completed with the germline J gene. This rearrangement joins TRBV7-2 to TRBJ2-1; TRBD2 aligns across 7 bases. After removal of 5 bases from V and 2 bases from J, the junction contained 6 bases not matched to a gene. Germline V gene data show CDR1 as SGHTA and CDR2 as FQGNSA. The CDR3 is made up of 15 amino acids. The CDR3 is CASSLPSGTYNEQFF. CDR3 bases read: TGTGCCAGCAGCCTGCCCAGCGGGACCTACAATGAG.

Remarks on this clone: The CDR3 extends 3 residues past the end of the read, so its final part is completed from the germline J gene. V is TRBV20-1 and J is TRBJ2-7; possibly TRBD2 for D (5 bases). From germline, CDR1 is DFQATT and CDR2 SNEGSKA (reference sequence). The V gene lost 6 bases and the J gene lost 3 bases, with 9 bases spanning the gap. CDR3 size: 11 residues. This chain's CDR3 is CSASTNYEQYF. CDR3 bases read: TGCAGTGCGTCGACTAACTACGAG.

Of note for this clone: The read finishes 3 residues shy of the CDR3 end, and the germline J gene is used to complete it. The gene calls are TRBV5-6 and TRBJ2-3; TRBD2 aligns across 10 bases. With V trimmed by 6 bases and J by 4 bases, 8 bases remained unmatched. The germline gives CDR1 SGHDT, CDR2 YYEEEE. The CDR3 consists of 15 residues. CDR3 residues: CASILGLAGADTQYF. CDR3 DNA, as far as it was read: TGTGCCAGCATCCTGGGGCTAGCGGGAGCAGATACG.

Worth noting for this clone: The read falls 3 residues short of the CDR3 end, and the missing part is taken from the germline J gene. The rearrangement links TRBV7-9 to TRBJ2-2; possible D gene TRBD1, 5 bases. Germline CDR1 reads SEHNR; CDR2 reads FQNEAQ (reference sequence). This CDR3 spans 15 amino acids. The DNA read from the CDR3 is TGTGCCAGCAGCCAGTCTTCCAGGGTATGGGAAAAG. It yields the protein CASSQSSRVWEK. The complete CDR3 protein is CASSQSSRVWEKLFF.

Comment on this clone: With the read ending 3 residues before the CDR3 end, the germline J gene is used to fill in that end. The V call is TRBV20-1, the J call TRBJ2-7, with a tentative D call TRBD1 (5 bases). The length of the CDR3 is 15 residues. Trimming removed 5 bases at V and 4 bases at J, with 21 bases between. Germline V gives CDR1 DFQATT, CDR2 SNEGSKA (reference sequence). The CDR3 bases that were read are TGCAGTGCTTCAGCTCTAGGAGTGGGGCCTTACGAG. Its translation is CSASALGVGPYE. The CDR3 in its entirety is CSASALGVGPYEQYF.

Turning to this clone: The read finishes 3 residues shy of the CDR3 end, and the germline J gene is used to complete it. The chain has TRBV15 and TRBJ2-3; the match to TRBD2 covers 9 bases. Germline V gene lookup returns CDR1 LNHNV and CDR2 YYDKDF (reference sequence). V was clipped by 1 base and J by 5 bases; unmatched bases: 4. This CDR3 spans 15 amino acids. The CDR3 reads CATSRVAGEGDTQYF. The CDR3 DNA, read in part, is TGTGCCACCAGCAGAGTAGCGGGAGAGGGAGATACG.

This clone is classed as medium-sized (0.01 to 0.1%) by frequency. The read stops 3 residues short of the end of the CDR3; the missing end is completed from the germline J gene. The genes are TRBV10-3 and TRBJ2-7; TRBD2 might be the D (6 bases). Germline V gene data show CDR1 as ENHRY and CDR2 as SYGVKD. V lost 5 bases and J lost 5, with 16 bases in between. The CDR3 sequence is 14 residues long. Incomplete CDR3 DNA: TGTGCCATCAGTCGACCCGGGGGAGTCGACGAG. Amino acid sequence: CAISRPGGVDE. The CDR3 reads in full as CAISRPGGVDEQYF.

A note on this clone: The observed sequence ends 3 residues before the CDR3 terminus, with the missing tail filled in from the germline J gene. The chain employs TRBV18 and TRBJ2-5, with 7 bases identical to TRBD1. V trimming: 6 bases; J trimming: 2 bases; junction bases outside the gene matches: 9. This CDR3 has 15 amino acids. Germline CDR1 is KGHSH and CDR2 is LQKENI. The DNA read from the CDR3 is TGTGCCAGCTCCCCTCCTACGGACAGGCAAGAGACC. Translated, it gives CASSPPTDRQET. The CDR3 reads in full as CASSPPTDRQETQYF.

For this clone: The read stops 3 residues short of the end of the CDR3; the missing end is completed from the germline J gene. This chain connects TRBV12-3 or TRBV12-4 to TRBJ2-3, with 8 bases fitting TRBD2. V lost 7 bases, J lost 1 base, and 4 bases stayed unmatched. The CDR3 covers 14 residues. The sequenced part of the CDR3 DNA is TGTGCCAGCACTATGACTAGCGGCACAGATACG. As protein: CASTMTSGTDT. The entire CDR3 is CASTMTSGTDTQYF.

Details on this clone: The CDR3 end is not reached by the read, which stops 3 residues before it; the germline J gene fills it in. The rearrangement uses TRBV18 and TRBJ1-2; D may be TRBD1 (6 bases). Germline lookup yields CDR1 KGHSH and CDR2 LQKENI. The V and J ends lost 0 bases and 3 bases respectively, with 8 bases between them. There are 14 residues in the CDR3. CDR3 sequence: CASSPPRTDYGYTF. The covered CDR3 bases are TGTGCCAGCTCACCACCGAGGACAGACTATGGC.

On this clone: Sequencing ends 3 residues short of the CDR3 end; the germline J gene provides the rest. V gene TRBV18 combines with J gene TRBJ2-2; perhaps TRBD1 as D (6 bases). Germline V gives CDR1 KGHSH, CDR2 LQKENI. CDR3 length equals 14 residues. The part of the CDR3 DNA that was read is TGTGCCAGCTCACCCAGGGGAACTAATGAAAAG. The encoded protein is CASSPRGTNEK. The CDR3 in full is CASSPRGTNEKLFF.

In the case of this clone: The CDR3 extends 3 residues past the end of the read, so its final part is completed from the germline J gene. Distinct nucleotide sequences in the sample also encode this CDR3. The chain links TRBV19 to TRBJ1-3; TRBD1 aligns across 8 bases. The V and J ends lost 6 bases and 2 bases, in that order; junction bases with no gene match: 3. Germline V gene data show CDR1 as LNHDA and CDR2 as SQIVND (reference sequence). The CDR3 length is 14 residues. This CDR3 is CASRDRAAGNTIYF. CDR3 DNA (partial): TGTGCCAGTAGGGACAGGGCGGCTGGAAACACC.

As for this clone: Read coverage stops 3 residues before the CDR3 terminus; the germline J gene supplies the remainder. J is TRBJ2-7 and V is TRBV7-9; TRBD2 aligns across 8 bases. This CDR3 comprises 14 residues. CDR1 and CDR2 (germline): SEHNR, FQNEAQ (reference sequence). V was pared by 7 bases and J by 3 bases, with 8 bases of the junction left unmatched. CDR3 region: CASTMRGANYEQYF. The CDR3 bases that were read are TGTGCCAGCACTATGCGGGGGGCTAACTACGAG.

The sequenced part of the CDR3 DNA is TGTGCCAGCAGTGACGGCAATTCACCC. Translation gives CASSDGNSP. The whole CDR3 sequence reads CASSDGNSPLHF. The chain has TRBV6-4 and TRBJ1-6, with D unresolved. The CDR3 is cut off 3 residues early in the read; its end comes from the germline J gene. The CDR3 is 12 residues long. Trimming removed 2 bases at V and 7 bases at J, with 3 bases between. Per the germline V gene, CDR1 is MRHNA and CDR2 is SNTAGT.

On this clone: The read comes to an end 3 residues before the CDR3 does, leaving the germline J gene to fill in the end. This chain links TRBV29-1 with TRBJ2-5; 15 bases fit TRBD2. Germline V lookup: CDR1 SQVTM, CDR2 ANQGSEA. The CDR3 spans 16 residues. With V trimmed by 5 bases and J by 5 bases, 9 bases remained unmatched. The CDR3 here is CSVRGTSGRRGETQYF. CDR3 DNA (partial): TGCAGCGTTAGGGGGACTAGCGGGAGGCGAGGGGAGACC.

On this clone itself: The read gets to within 3 residues of the CDR3 end, and the germline J gene fills in the rest. This sequence joins TRBV7-9 and TRBJ1-2; 7 bases line up with TRBD1. Unmatched junction bases numbered 8, after V lost 5 bases and J lost 2 bases. The germline gives CDR1 SEHNR, CDR2 FQNEAQ (reference sequence). This CDR3 has 15 residues. This chain's CDR3 is CASSPTGQLNYGYTF. CDR3 bases read: TGTGCCAGCAGCCCGACGGGACAGTTGAACTATGGC. The full variable domain, rest sourced from reference TRBV7-9 and TRBJ1-2, is DTGVSQNPRHKITKRGQNVTFRCDPISEHNRLYWYRQTLGQGPEFLTYFQNEAQLEKSRLLSDRFSAERPKGSFSTLEIQRTEQGDSAMYLCASSPTGQLNYGYTFGSGTRLTVV.

As for this clone: The CDR3 end is not reached by the read, which stops 3 residues before it; the germline J gene fills it in. The rearrangement links TRBV19 to TRBJ2-6, with D perhaps TRBD1 (5 bases). The CDR3 sequence is 20 residues long. Germline V gene sequence: CDR1 LNHDA, CDR2 SQIVND (reference sequence). V was pared by 4 bases and J by 0 bases, with 22 bases between. CDR3 sequence reads: CASSSFGSRDHSSGANVLTF. Incomplete CDR3 DNA: TGTGCCAGTAGTAGTTTTGGTAGCAGGGATCACTCCTCTGGGGCCAACGTC. Full variable domain (outside the CDR3, taken from reference TRBV19 and TRBJ2-6): DGGITQSPKYLFRKEGQNVTLSCEQNLNHDAMYWYRQDPGQGLRLIYYSQIVNDFQKGDIAEGYSVSREKKESFPLTVTSAQKNPTAFYLCASSSFGSRDHSSGANVLTFGAGSRLTVL.

As to this clone: The CDR3 extends 3 residues past the end of the read, so its final part is completed from the germline J gene. This chain joins TRBV19 and TRBJ2-3; the match to TRBD1 covers 9 bases. The CDR3 spans 17 residues. Looked up from germline, CDR1 is LNHDA and CDR2 is SQIVND (reference sequence). This chain's CDR3 is CASTTGQGAISNQPQYF. The sequenced CDR3 bases are TGTGCCAGTACCACGGGACAGGGAGCAATCAGCAATCAGCCG.

As regards this clone: The sequenced fragment ends 3 residues before the CDR3 boundary, so the rest is inferred from the germline J gene. The rearrangement links TRBV2 to TRBJ2-1; D is possibly TRBD2 (5 bases). The germline gives CDR1 SNHLY, CDR2 FYNNEI. V was trimmed by 4 bases and J by 4 bases, leaving 5 bases between them. The CDR3 totals 12 residues. The CDR3 loop is CASSGGYNEQFF. Partial CDR3 DNA: TGTGCCAGCAGTGGAGGGTACAATGAG. Full variable domain (outside the CDR3, taken from reference TRBV2 and TRBJ2-1): EPEVTQTPSHQVTQMGQEVILRCVPISNHLYFYWYRQILGQKVEFLVSFYNNEISEKSEIFDDQFSVERPDGSNFTLKIRSTKLEDSAMYFCASSGGYNEQFFGPGTRLTVL.

As concerns this clone: The sequenced fragment ends 3 residues before the CDR3 boundary, so the rest is inferred from the germline J gene. This chain connects TRBV7-9 to TRBJ1-2; the D gene is possibly TRBD1 (5 bases). Germline CDR1 is SEHNR and CDR2 is FQNEAQ (reference sequence). Trimming pared 5 bases from V and 3 bases from J, leaving 10 bases between. The CDR3 totals 13 residues. The CDR3 here is CASSQGVDYGYTF. The DNA read from the CDR3 is TGTGCCAGCAGCCAGGGCGTCGACTATGGC.

In regard to this clone: The read terminates 3 residues ahead of where the CDR3 ends, so the germline J gene completes it. V is TRBV7-3 and J is TRBJ1-1; a possible D gene is TRBD1 (5 bases). The CDR3 runs 15 residues. Per germline, CDR1 SGHTA and CDR2 FQGTGA. V lost 2 bases and J 1 base, leaving 11 bases between the germline ends. The DNA read from the CDR3 is TGTGCCAGCAGCTTATTCGGGGGGACGAACACTGAA. It codes for CASSLFGGTNTE. The full-length CDR3 reads as CASSLFGGTNTEAFF.

In the case of this clone: The read ends 3 residues shy of where the CDR3 ends; the end is completed using the germline J gene. The V gene is TRBV11-2, the J gene TRBJ2-5; TRBD1 might be the D (6 bases). Germline lookup yields CDR1 SGHAT and CDR2 FQNNGV. Trimming removed 3 bases at V and 4 bases at J, with 12 bases between. The CDR3 consists of 14 residues. The CDR3 loop is CASSLSRGGETQYF. The CDR3 DNA, read in part, is TGTGCCAGCAGCTTGTCCAGGGGTGGAGAGACC.

As regards this clone: The read gets to within 3 residues of the CDR3 end, and the germline J gene fills in the rest. This chain links TRBV5-4 with TRBJ2-3, with D possibly TRBD2 on 6 matching bases. The V gene's germline CDR1 is SGHNT and CDR2 YYREEE (reference sequence). V was shortened by 4 bases and J by 3 bases, with 15 bases between the two germline ends. The CDR3 spans 15 residues. CDR3 protein: CASSPRLGVTDTQYF. The sequenced part of the CDR3 DNA is TGTGCCAGCAGCCCGCGACTAGGTGTTACAGATACG.

Regarding this clone: The CDR3 goes on 3 residues after the read ends, and that part is filled in from the germline J gene. The V call is TRBV7-3, the J call TRBJ2-1; D not resolved. The CDR3 is 11 amino acids. Between the trimmed V and J ends, which lost 9 bases and 7 bases, there was a span of 10 bases. The germline V gene encodes CDR1 SGHTA and CDR2 FQGTGA. The sequenced part of the CDR3 DNA is TGTGCCAGTGGGCCCCCGAATGAG. Protein product: CASGPPNE. The entire CDR3 sequence reads CASGPPNEQFF.